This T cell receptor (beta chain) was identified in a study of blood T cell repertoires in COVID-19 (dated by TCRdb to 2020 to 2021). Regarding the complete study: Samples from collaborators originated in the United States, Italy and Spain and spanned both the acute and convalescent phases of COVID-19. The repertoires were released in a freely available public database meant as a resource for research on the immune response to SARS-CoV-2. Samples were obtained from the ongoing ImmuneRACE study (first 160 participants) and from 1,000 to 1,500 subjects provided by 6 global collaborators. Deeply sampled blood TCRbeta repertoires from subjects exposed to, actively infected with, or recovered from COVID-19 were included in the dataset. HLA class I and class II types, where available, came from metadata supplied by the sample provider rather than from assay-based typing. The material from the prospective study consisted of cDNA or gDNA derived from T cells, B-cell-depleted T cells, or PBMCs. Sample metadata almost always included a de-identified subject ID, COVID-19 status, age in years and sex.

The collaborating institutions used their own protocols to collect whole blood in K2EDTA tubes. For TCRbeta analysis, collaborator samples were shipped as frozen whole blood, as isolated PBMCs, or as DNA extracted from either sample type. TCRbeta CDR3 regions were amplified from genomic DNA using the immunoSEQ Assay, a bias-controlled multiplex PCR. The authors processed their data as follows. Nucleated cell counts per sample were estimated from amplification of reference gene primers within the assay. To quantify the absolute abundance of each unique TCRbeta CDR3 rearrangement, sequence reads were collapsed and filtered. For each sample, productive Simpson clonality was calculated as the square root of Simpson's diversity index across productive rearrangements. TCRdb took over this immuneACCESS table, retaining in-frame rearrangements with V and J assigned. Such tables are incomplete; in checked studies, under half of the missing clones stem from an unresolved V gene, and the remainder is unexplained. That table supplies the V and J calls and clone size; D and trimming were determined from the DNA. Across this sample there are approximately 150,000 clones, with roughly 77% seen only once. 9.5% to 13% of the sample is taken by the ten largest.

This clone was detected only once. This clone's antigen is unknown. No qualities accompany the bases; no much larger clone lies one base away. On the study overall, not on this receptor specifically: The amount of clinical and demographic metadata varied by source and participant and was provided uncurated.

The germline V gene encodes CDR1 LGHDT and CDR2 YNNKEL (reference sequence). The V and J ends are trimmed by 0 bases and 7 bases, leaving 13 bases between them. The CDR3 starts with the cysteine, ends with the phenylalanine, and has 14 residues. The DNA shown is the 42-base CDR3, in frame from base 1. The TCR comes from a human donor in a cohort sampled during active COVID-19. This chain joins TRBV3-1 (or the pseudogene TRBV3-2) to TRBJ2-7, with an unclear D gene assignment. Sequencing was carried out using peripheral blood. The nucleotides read TGTGCCAGCAGCCAAGATCATGTCGGGTGGGAGCAGTACTTC. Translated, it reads CASSQDHVGWEQYF.